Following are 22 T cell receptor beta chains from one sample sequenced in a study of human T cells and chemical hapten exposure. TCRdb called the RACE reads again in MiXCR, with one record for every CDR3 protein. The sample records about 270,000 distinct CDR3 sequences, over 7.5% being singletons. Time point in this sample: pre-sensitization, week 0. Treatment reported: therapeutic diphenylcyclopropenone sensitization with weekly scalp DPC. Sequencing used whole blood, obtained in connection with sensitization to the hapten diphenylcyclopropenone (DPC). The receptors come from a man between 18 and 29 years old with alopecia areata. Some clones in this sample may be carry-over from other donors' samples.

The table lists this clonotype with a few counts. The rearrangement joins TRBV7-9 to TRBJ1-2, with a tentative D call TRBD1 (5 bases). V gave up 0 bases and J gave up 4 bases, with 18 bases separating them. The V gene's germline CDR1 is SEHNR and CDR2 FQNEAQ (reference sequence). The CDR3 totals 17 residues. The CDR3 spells CASSLAVRGRTTYGYTF. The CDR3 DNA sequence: TGTGCCAGCAGCTTAGCAGTGAGGGGCCGGACTACCTATGGCTACACCTTC.

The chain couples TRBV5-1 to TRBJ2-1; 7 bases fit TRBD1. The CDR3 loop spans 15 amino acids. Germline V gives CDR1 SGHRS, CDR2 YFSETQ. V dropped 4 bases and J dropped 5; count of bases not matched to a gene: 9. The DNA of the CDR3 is TGCGCCAGCAGCCCGGGACAGCACTACGACAATGAGCAGTTCTTC. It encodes CASSPGQHYDNEQFF. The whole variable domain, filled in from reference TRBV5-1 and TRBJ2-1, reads KAGVTQTPRYLIKTRGQQVTLSCSPISGHRSVSWYQQTPGQGLQFLFEYFSETQRNKGNFPGRFSGRQFSNSRSEMNVSTLELGDSALYLCASSPGQHYDNEQFFGPGTRLTVL.

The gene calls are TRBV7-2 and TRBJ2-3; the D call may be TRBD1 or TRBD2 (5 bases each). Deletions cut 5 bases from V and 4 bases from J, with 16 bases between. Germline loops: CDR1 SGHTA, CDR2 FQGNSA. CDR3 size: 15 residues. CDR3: CASSPEGYWADTQYF. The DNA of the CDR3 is TGTGCCAGCAGCCCAGAGGGGTATTGGGCAGATACGCAGTATTTT.

The CDR3 loop reads CASSQERMYEQYF. DNA for the CDR3: TGTGCCAGCAGCCAAGAGAGGATGTACGAGCAGTACTTC. This chain links TRBV4-2 with TRBJ2-7; D is ambiguous. The ends were cut back, 0 bases at V and 4 bases at J, with 7 bases in the middle. The CDR3 length is 13 residues. The germline V gene has CDR1 LGHNA and CDR2 YNFKEQ.

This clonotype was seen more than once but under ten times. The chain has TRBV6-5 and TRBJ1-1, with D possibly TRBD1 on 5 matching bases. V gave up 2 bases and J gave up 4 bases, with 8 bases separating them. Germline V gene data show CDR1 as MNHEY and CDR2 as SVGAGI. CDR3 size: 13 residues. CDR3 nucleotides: TGTGCCAGCAGTTACCAAGGGGTCACTGAAGCTTTCTTT. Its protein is CASSYQGVTEAFF.

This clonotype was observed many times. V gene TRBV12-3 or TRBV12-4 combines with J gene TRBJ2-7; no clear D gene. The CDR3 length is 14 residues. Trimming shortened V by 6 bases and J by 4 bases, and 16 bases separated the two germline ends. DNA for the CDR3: TGTGCCAGCAGCCCCCATATAGTGACGTACGAGCAGTACTTC. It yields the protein CASSPHIVTYEQYF.

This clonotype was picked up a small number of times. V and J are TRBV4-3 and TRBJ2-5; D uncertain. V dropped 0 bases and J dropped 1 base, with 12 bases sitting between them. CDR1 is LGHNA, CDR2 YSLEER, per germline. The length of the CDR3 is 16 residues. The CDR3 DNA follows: TGCGCCAGCAGCCAAGATTTCGCGACTTTCCAAGAGACCCAGTACTTC. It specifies CASSQDFATFQETQYF.

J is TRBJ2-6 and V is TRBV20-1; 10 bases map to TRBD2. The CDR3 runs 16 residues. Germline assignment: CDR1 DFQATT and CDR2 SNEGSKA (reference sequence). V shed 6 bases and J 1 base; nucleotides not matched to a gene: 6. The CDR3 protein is CSAPASGGSGANVLTF. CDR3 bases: TGCAGTGCCCCCGCTAGCGGGGGTTCTGGGGCCAACGTCCTGACTTTC.

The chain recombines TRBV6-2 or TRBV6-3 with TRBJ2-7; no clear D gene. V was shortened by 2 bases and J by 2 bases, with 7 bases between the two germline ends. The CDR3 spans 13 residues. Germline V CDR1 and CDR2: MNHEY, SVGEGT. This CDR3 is CASSYMPAYEQYF. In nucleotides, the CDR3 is TGTGCCAGCAGTTACATGCCAGCCTACGAGCAGTACTTC.

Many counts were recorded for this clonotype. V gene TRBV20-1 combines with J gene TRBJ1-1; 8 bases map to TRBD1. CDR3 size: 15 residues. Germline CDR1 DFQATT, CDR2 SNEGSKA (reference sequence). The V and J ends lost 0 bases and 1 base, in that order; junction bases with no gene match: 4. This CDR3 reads CSARDPTGANTEAFF. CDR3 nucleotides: TGCAGTGCTAGAGATCCGACAGGGGCGAACACTGAAGCTTTCTTT.

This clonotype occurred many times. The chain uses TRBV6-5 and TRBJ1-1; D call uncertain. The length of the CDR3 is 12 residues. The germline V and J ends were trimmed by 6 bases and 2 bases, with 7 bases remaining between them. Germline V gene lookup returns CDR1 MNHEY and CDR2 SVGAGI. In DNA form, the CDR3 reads TGTGCCAGCAGCCCTACAAACACTGAAGCTTTCTTT. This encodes CASSPTNTEAFF.

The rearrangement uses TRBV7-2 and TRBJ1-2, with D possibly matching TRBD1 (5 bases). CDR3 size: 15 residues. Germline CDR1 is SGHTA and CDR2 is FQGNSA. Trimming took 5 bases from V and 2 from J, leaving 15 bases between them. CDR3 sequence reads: CASSPRRGANYGYTF. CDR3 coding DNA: TGTGCCAGCAGCCCACGGAGGGGTGCCAACTATGGCTACACCTTC.

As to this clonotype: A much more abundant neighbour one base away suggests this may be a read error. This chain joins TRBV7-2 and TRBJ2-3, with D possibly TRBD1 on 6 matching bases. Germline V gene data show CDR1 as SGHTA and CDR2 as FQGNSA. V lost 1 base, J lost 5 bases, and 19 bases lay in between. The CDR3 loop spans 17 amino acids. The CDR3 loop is CASSLGIGTPRGDTQYF. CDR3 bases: TGTGCCAGCAGCTTAGGAATCGGGACACCCAGGGGAGATACGCAGTATTTT. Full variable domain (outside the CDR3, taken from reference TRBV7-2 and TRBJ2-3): GAGVSQSPSNKVTEKGKDVELRCDPISGHTALYWYRQSLGQGLEFLIYFQGNSAPDKSGLPSDRFSAERTGGSVSTLTIQRTQQEDSAVYLCASSLGIGTPRGDTQYFGPGTRLTVL.

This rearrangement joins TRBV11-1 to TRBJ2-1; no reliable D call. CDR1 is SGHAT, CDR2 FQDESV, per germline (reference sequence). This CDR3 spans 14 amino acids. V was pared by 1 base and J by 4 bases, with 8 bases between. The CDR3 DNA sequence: TGTGCCAGCAGCTTAGACGGCCCATACAATGAGCAGTTCTTC. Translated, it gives CASSLDGPYNEQFF. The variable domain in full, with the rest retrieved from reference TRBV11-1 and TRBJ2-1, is EAEVAQSPRYKITEKSQAVAFWCDPISGHATLYWYRQILGQGPELLVQFQDESVVDDSQLPKDRFSAERLKGVDSTLKIQPAELGDSAMYLCASSLDGPYNEQFFGPGTRLTVL.

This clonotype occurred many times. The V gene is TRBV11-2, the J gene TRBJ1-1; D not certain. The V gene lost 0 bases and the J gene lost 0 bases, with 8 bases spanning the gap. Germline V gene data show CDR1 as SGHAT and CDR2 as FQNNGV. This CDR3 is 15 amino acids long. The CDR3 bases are TGTGCCAGCAGCTTAGAAGTGACATTGAACACTGAAGCTTTCTTT. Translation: CASSLEVTLNTEAFF.

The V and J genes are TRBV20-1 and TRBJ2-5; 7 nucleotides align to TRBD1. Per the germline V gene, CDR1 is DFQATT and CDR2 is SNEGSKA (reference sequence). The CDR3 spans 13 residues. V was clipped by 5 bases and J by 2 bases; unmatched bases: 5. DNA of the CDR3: TGCAGTGCTTCGACAGGGCGACAAGAGACCCAGTACTTC. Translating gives CSASTGRQETQYF.

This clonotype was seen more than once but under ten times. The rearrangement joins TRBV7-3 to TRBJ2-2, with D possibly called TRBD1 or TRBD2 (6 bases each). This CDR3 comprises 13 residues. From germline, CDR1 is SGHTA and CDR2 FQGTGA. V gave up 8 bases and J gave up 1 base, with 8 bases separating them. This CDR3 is CASGGRNTGELFF. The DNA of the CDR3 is TGTGCCAGCGGGGGGCGGAACACCGGGGAGCTGTTTTTT.

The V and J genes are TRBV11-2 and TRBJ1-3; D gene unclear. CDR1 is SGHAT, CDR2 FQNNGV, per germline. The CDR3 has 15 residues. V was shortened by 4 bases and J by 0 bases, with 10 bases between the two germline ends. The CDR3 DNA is TGTGCCAGCAGCTCTGAACTCCTCTCTGGAAACACCATATATTTT. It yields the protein CASSSELLSGNTIYF.

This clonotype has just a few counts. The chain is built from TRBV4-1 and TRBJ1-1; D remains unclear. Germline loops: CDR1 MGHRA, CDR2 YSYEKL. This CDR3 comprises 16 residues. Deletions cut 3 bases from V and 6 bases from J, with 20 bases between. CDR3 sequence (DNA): TGCGCCAGCAGCCACGCCCGGAGTGGAGTCGCCGCTGAAGCTTTCTTT. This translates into CASSHARSGVAAEAFF.

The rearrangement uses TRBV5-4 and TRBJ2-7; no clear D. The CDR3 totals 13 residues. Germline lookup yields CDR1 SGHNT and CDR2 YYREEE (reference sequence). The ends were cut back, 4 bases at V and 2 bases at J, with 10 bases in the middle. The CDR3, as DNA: TGTGCCAGCAGCGCGGACCGAACCTACGAGCAGTACTTC. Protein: CASSADRTYEQYF.

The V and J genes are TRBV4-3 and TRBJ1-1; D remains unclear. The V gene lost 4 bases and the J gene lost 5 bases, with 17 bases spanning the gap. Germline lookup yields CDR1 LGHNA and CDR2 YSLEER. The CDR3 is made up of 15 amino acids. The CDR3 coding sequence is TGCGCCAGCAGCCCTCGGGCCCAAAGCCCAACTGAAGCTTTCTTT. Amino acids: CASSPRAQSPTEAFF.

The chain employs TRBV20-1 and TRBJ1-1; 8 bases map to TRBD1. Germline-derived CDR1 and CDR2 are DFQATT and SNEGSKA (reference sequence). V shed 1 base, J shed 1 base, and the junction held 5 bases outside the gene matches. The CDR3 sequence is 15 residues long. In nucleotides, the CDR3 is TGCAGTGCTAGAGTCCGTGACAGGGGGAACACTGAAGCTTTCTTT. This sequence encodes CSARVRDRGNTEAFF.